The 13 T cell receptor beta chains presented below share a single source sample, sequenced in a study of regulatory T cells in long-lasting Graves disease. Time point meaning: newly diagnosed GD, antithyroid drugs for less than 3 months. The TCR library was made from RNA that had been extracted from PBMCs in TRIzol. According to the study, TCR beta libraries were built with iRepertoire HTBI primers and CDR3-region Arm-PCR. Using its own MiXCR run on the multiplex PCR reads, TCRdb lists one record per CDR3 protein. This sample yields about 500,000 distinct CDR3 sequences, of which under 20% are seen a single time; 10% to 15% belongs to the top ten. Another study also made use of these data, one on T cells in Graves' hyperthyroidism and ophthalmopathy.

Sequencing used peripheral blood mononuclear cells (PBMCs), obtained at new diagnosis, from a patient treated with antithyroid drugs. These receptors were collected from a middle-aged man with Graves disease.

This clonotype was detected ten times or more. CDR3 nucleotides: TGCGCCAGCAGCATGACAGGGAGTTCTGAGCAGTTCTTC. Its protein is CASSMTGSSEQFF. This chain uses TRBV5-1 with TRBJ2-1; 7 nucleotides align to TRBD1. From germline, CDR1 is SGHRS and CDR2 YFSETQ. CDR3 length equals 13 residues. The V gene end was trimmed by 4 bases and the J gene end by 9 bases; junction bases not matched to a gene: 7.

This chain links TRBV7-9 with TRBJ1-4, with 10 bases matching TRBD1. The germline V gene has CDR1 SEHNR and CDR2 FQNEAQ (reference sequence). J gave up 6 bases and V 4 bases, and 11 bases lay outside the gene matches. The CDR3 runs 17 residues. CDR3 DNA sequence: TGTGCCAGCAGCTCTAGGCGAGGACAGGGGGTGTATGAAAAACTGTTTTTT. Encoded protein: CASSSRRGQGVYEKLFF. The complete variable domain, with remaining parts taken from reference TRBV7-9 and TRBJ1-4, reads DTGVSQNPRHKITKRGQNVTFRCDPISEHNRLYWYRQTLGQGPEFLTYFQNEAQLEKSRLLSDRFSAERPKGSFSTLEIQRTEQGDSAMYLCASSSRRGQGVYEKLFFGSGTQLSVL.

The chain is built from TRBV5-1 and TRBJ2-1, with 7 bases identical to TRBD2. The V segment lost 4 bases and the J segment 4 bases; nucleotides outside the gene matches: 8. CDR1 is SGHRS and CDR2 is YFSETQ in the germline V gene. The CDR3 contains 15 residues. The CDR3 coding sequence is TGCGCCAGCAGCCCCGGGACTACCTTATACAATGAGCAGTTCTTC. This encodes CASSPGTTLYNEQFF.

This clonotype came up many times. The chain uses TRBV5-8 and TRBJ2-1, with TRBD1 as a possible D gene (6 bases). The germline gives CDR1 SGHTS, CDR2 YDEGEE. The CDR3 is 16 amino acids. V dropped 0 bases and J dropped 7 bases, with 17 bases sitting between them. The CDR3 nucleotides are TGTGCCAGCAGCTTGGGAACAGGGATAGGAGTAAATGAGCAGTTCTTC. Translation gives CASSLGTGIGVNEQFF.

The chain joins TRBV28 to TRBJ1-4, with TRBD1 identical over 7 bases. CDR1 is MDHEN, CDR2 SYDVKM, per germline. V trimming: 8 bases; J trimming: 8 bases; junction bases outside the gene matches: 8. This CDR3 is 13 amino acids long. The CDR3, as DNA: TGTGCCAGCGGACAAACAGGGGCCGAAAAACTGTTTTTT. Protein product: CASGQTGAEKLFF.

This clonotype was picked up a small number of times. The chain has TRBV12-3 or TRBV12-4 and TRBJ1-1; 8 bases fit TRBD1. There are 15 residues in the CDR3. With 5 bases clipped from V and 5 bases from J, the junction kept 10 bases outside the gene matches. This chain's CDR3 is CASSRGTGGSTEAFF. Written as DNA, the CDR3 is TGTGCCAGCAGTCGGGGAACAGGGGGGTCTACTGAAGCTTTCTTT.

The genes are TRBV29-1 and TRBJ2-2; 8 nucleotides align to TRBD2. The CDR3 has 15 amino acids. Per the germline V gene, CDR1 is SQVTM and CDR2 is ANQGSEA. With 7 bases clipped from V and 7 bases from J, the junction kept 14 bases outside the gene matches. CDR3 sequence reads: CSAKVGSGTFGELFF. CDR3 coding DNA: TGCAGCGCCAAAGTTGGTAGCGGGACCTTCGGGGAGCTGTTTTTT.

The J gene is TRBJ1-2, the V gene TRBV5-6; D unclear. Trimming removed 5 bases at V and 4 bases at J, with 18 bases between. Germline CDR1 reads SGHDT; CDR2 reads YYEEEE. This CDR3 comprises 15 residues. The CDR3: CASSLRTVRGYGYTF. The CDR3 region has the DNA TGTGCCAGCAGTCTCCGGACGGTTCGGGGCTATGGCTACACCTTC. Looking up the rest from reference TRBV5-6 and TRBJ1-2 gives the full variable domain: DAGVTQSPTHLIKTRGQQVTLRCSPKSGHDTVSWYQQALGQGPQFIFQYYEEEERQRGNFPDRFSGHQFPNYSSELNVNALLLGDSALYLCASSLRTVRGYGYTFGSGTRLTVV.

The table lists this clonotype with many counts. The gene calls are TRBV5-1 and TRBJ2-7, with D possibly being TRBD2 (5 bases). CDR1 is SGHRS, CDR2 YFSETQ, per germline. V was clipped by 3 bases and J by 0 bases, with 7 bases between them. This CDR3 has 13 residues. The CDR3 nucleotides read TGCGCCAGCAGCTACGGGAACTCCTACGAGCAGTACTTC. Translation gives CASSYGNSYEQYF.

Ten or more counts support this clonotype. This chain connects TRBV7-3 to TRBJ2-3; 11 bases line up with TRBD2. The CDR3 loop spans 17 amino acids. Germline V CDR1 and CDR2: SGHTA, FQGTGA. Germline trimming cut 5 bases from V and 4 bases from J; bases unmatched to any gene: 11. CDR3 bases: TGTGCCAGCAGCCCCTCGGGACTAGCGGTCTCCGCAGATACGCAGTATTTT. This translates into CASSPSGLAVSADTQYF.

In DNA form, the CDR3 reads TGCGCCAGCAGCTTGCTTACGGGAGGGGACAATGAGCAGTTCTTC. Amino acid sequence: CASSLLTGGDNEQFF. The chain combines TRBV5-1 with TRBJ2-1; 8 nucleotides align to TRBD2. The CDR3 is made up of 15 amino acids. CDR1 is SGHRS and CDR2 is YFSETQ in the germline V gene. The V gene end was trimmed by 1 base and the J gene end by 5 bases; junction bases not matched to a gene: 5.

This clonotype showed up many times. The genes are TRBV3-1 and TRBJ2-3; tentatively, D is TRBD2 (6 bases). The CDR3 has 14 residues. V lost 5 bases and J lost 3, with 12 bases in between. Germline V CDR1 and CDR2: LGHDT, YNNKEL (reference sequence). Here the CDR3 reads CASSSGRGTDTQYF. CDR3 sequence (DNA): TGTGCCAGCAGCTCCGGACGGGGGACAGATACGCAGTATTTT.

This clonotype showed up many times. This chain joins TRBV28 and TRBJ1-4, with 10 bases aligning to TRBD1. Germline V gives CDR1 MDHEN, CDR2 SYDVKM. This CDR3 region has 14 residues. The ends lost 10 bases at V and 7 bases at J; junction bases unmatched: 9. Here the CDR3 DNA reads TGTGCCACGGTCCGGGACAGGGGTTCTGAAAAACTGTTTTTT. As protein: CATVRDRGSEKLFF.